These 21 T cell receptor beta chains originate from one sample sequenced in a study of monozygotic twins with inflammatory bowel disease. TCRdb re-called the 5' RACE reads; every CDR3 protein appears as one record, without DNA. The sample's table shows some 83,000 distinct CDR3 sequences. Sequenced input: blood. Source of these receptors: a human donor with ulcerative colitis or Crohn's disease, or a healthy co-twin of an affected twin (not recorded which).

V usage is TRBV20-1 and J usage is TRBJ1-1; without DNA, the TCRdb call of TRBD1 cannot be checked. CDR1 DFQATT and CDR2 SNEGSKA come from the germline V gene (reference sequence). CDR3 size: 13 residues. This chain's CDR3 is CSARRQANTEAFF.

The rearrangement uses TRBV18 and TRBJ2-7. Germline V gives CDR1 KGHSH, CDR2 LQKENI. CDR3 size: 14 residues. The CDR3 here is CASSPTDRSYEQYF.

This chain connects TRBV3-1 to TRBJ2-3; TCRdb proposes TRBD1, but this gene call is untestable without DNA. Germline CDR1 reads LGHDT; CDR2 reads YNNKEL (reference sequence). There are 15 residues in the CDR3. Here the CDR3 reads CASSLRQGSTDTQYF.

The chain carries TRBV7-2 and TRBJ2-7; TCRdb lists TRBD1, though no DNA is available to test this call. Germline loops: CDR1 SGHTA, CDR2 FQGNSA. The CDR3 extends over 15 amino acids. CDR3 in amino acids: CASSWAGGAINEQYF.

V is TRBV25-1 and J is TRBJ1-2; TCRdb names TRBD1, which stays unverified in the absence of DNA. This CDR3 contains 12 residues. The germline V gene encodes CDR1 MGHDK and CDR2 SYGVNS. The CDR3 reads CATSAGPYGYTF.

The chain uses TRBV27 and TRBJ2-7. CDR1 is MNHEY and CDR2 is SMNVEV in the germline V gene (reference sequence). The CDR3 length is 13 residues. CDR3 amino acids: CASSLVYSYEQYF.

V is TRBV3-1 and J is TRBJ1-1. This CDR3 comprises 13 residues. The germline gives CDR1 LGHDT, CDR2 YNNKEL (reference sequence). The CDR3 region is CASSHGTSAEAFF.

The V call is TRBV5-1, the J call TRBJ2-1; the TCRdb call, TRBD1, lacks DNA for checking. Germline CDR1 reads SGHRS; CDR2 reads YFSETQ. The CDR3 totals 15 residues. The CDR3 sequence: CASSFGGGQRNEQFF.

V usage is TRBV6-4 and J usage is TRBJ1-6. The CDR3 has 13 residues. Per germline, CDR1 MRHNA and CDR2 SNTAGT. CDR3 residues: CASSDVENSPLHF.

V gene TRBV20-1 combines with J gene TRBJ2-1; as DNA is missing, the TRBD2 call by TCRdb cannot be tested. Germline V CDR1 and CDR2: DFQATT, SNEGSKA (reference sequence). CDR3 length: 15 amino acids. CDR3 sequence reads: CSASGGAGFYNEQFF.

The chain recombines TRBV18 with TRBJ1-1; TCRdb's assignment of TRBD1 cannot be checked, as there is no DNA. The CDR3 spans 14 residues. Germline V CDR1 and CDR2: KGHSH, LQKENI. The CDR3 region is CASSPPGQGTEAFF.

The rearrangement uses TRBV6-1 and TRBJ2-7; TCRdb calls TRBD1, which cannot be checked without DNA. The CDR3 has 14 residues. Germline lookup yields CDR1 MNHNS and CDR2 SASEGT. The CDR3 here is CASSESGTVYEQYF.

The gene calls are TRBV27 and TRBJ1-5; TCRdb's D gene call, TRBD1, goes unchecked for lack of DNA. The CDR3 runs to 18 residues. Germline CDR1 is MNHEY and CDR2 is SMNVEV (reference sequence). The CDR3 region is CASSLSRGQARGNQPQHF.

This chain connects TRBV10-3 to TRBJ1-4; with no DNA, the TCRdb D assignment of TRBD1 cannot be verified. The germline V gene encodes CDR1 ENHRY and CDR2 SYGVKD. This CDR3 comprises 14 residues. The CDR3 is CAITRDPGNEKLFF.

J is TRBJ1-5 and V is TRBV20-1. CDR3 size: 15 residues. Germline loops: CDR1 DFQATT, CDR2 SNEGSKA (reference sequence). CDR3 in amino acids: CSARAEGGLNQPQHF.

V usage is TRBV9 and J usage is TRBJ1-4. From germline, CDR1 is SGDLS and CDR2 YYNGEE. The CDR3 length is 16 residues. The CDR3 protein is CASSVEPARRSEKLFF.

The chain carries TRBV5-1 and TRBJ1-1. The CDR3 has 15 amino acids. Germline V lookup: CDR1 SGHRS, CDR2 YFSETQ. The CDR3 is CASSLVVSSNTEAFF.

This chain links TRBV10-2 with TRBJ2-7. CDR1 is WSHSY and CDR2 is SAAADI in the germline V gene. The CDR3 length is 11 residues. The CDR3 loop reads CASSEEYEQYF.

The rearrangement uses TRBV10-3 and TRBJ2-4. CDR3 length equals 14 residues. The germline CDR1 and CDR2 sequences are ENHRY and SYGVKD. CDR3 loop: CAISESIGKNTQYF.

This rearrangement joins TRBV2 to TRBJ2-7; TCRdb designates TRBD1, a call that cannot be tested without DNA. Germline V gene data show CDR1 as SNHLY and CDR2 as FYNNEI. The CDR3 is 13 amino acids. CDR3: CASIYTGFYEQYF.

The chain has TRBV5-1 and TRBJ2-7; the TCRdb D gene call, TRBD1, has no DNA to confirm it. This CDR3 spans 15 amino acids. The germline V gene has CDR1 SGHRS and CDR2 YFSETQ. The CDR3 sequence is CASRETPGGTYEQYF.